These 23 T cell receptor beta chains originate from one sample sequenced in a study of graft-versus-host responses after intestinal transplantation. These receptors are not linked to any known antigen. Sequencing was performed with immunoSEQ multiplex PCR; in TCRdb, only in-frame clones are kept and a portion is missing. The table has more than 90,000 clones, 93% seen once; the top ten hold around 1%. This material consisted of unstimulated CD8+ T cells sorted from spleen or lymph node cells, taken before transplant. The receptors were gathered from a human donor who was the organ donor for an intestinal transplant.

The rearrangement uses TRBV29-1 and TRBJ2-7, with D unclear. CDR3 length equals 11 residues. Trimming cost V 2 bases and J 3 bases, with 5 bases left between them. CDR1 is SQVTM and CDR2 is ANQGSEA in the germline V gene. The CDR3: CSVEWYYEQYF. DNA for the CDR3: TGCAGCGTTGAATGGTACTACGAGCAGTACTTC.

CDR3 coding DNA: TGTGCCAGCAGCCTCGGGGCAGGGTCGGAGACCCAGTACTTC. Amino acid sequence: CASSLGAGSETQYF. The chain combines TRBV5-4 with TRBJ2-5; possibly TRBD1 or TRBD2 for D (5 bases each). Trimming shortened V by 4 bases and J by 5 bases, and 15 bases separated the two germline ends. Germline assignment: CDR1 SGHNT and CDR2 YYREEE (reference sequence). The CDR3 spans 14 residues.

The V gene is TRBV7-9, the J gene TRBJ1-4, with 12 bases that match TRBD1. The length of the CDR3 is 14 residues. V was pared by 4 bases and J by 15 bases, with 9 bases of the junction left unmatched. Germline V CDR1 and CDR2: SEHNR, FQNEAQ (reference sequence). As DNA, the CDR3 is TGTGCCAGCAGCTCCACCGGGACAGGGGGCCGGGTGTTTTTT. As protein: CASSSTGTGGRVFF. The whole variable domain, remainder taken from reference TRBV7-9 and TRBJ1-4, is DTGVSQNPRHKITKRGQNVTFRCDPISEHNRLYWYRQTLGQGPEFLTYFQNEAQLEKSRLLSDRFSAERPKGSFSTLEIQRTEQGDSAMYLCASSSTGTGGRVFFGSGTQLSVL.

The chain is built from TRBV7-6 and TRBJ2-3, with D hard to call. V gave up 5 bases and J gave up 4 bases, with 10 bases separating them. Germline V gene lookup returns CDR1 SGHVS and CDR2 FNYEAQ. The CDR3 covers 13 residues. In DNA, the CDR3 is TGTGCCAGCAGCCCGTTGAAGCCAGATACGCAGTATTTT. Its translation: CASSPLKPDTQYF. Full variable domain (missing parts from reference TRBV7-6 and TRBJ2-3): GAGVSQSPRYKVTKRGQDVALRCDPISGHVSLYWYRQALGQGPEFLTYFNYEAQQDKSGLPNDRFSAERPEGSISTLTIQRTEQRDSAMYRCASSPLKPDTQYFGPGTRLTVL.

This rearrangement joins TRBV15 to TRBJ2-1; TRBD2 matches at 10 bases. CDR3 size: 15 residues. V gave up 8 bases and J gave up 4 bases; unmatched junction bases: 8. From germline, CDR1 is LNHNV and CDR2 YYDKDF (reference sequence). The DNA for the CDR3 is TGTGCCACCTTAGCGGGAGGACCCTTATACAATGAGCAGTTCTTC. Protein sequence: CATLAGGPLYNEQFF.

The CDR3 reads CASSLTGGVRNNEQFF. CDR3 DNA: TGTGCCAGCAGTTTAACGGGAGGGGTCCGGAACAATGAGCAGTTCTTC. The V gene is TRBV28, the J gene TRBJ2-1, with 8 nucleotides matching TRBD2. The CDR3 runs 16 residues. The V gene's germline CDR1 is MDHEN and CDR2 SYDVKM. With 2 bases clipped from V and 5 bases from J, the junction kept 8 bases outside the gene matches.

V is TRBV27 and J is TRBJ2-3; TRBD2 matches at 13 bases. This CDR3 region has 13 residues. Germline V gene data show CDR1 as MNHEY and CDR2 as SMNVEV (reference sequence). V dropped 3 bases and J dropped 9; count of bases not matched to a gene: 0. CDR3 nucleotide sequence: TGTGCCAGCAGTTTGACTAGCGGGAGGACGCAGTATTTT. Its translation is CASSLTSGRTQYF.

The chain links TRBV28 to TRBJ2-2; D remains unclear. CDR1 and CDR2 (germline): MDHEN, SYDVKM. The CDR3 loop spans 19 amino acids. Deletions cut 3 bases from V and 3 bases from J, with 23 bases between. Written as DNA, the CDR3 is TGTGCCAGCAGTTTTTTGGTCGGAAAGTCAGACCGAGACACCGGGGAGCTGTTTTTT. It translates to CASSFLVGKSDRDTGELFF.

The rearrangement joins TRBV2 to TRBJ2-4, with unresolved D. Germline CDR1 is SNHLY and CDR2 is FYNNEI. V was clipped by 10 bases and J by 2 bases, with 12 bases between them. The CDR3 has 13 residues. CDR3 coding DNA: TGTGCCATTCTGGTAGCACCCAAAAACATTCAGTACTTC. This translates into CAILVAPKNIQYF.

The V call is TRBV7-9, the J call TRBJ2-7, with D possibly matching TRBD1 (6 bases). Germline V CDR1 and CDR2: SEHNR, FQNEAQ (reference sequence). The CDR3 is made up of 14 amino acids. V dropped 4 bases and J dropped 0 bases, with 10 bases sitting between them. CDR3 protein: CASSSGTRSYEQYF. The DNA for the CDR3 is TGTGCCAGCAGCTCCGGGACACGCTCCTACGAGCAGTACTTC. Combining the CDR3 with reference TRBV7-9 and TRBJ2-7 gives the whole variable domain DTGVSQNPRHKITKRGQNVTFRCDPISEHNRLYWYRQTLGQGPEFLTYFQNEAQLEKSRLLSDRFSAERPKGSFSTLEIQRTEQGDSAMYLCASSSGTRSYEQYFGPGTRLTVT.

The gene calls are TRBV15 and TRBJ2-1, with 9 positions matching TRBD2. V lost 0 bases to trimming and J lost 6 bases; unmatched junction nucleotides: 6. Germline V lookup: CDR1 LNHNV, CDR2 YYDKDF (reference sequence). This CDR3 is built from 16 residues. The CDR3 bases are TGTGCCACCAGCAGAGAGGCGGGAGGGCCGGGCAATGAGCAGTTCTTC. This gives the protein CATSREAGGPGNEQFF.

This clone was seen a single time. The chain carries TRBV5-4 and TRBJ2-3; TRBD1 agrees at 8 bases. The CDR3 sequence is 15 residues long. V shed 2 bases, J shed 4 bases, and the junction held 6 bases outside the gene matches. CDR1 and CDR2 (germline): SGHNT, YYREEE (reference sequence). In DNA, the CDR3 is TGTGCCAGCAGCTTTGGACAGGGTGGTCCAGATACGCAGTATTTT. Its protein product is CASSFGQGGPDTQYF.

The V gene is TRBV7-8, the J gene TRBJ1-5, with D hard to call. The germline CDR1 and CDR2 sequences are SGHVS and FQNEAQ. CDR3 size: 14 residues. Trimming left V 3 bases short and J 3 bases short, with 9 bases between. In DNA form, the CDR3 reads TGTGCCAGCAGCTTGGGCGGCGACAATCAGCCCCAGCATTTT. As protein: CASSLGGDNQPQHF.

The J gene is TRBJ2-1, the V gene TRBV5-6; 8 bases fit TRBD1. There are 16 residues in the CDR3. Germline-derived CDR1 and CDR2 are SGHDT and YYEEEE. The V and J ends lost 4 bases and 8 bases, in that order; junction bases with no gene match: 14. The CDR3 DNA is TGTGCCAGCAGCGAGAGGACAGGGACGTTTGGCGATGAGCAGTTCTTC. This translates into CASSERTGTFGDEQFF.

This chain joins TRBV10-1 and TRBJ2-7; 16 bases map to TRBD2. Per germline, CDR1 WNHNN and CDR2 SYGVQD (reference sequence). The CDR3 is 19 residues long. With 11 bases clipped from V and 5 bases from J, the junction kept 21 bases outside the gene matches. DNA for the CDR3: TGCGCCCCAGGCCCCGCCGCCGGGACTAGCGGGAGGGCCCTCGACGAGCAGTACTTC. It specifies CAPGPAAGTSGRALDEQYF.

J is TRBJ2-1 and V is TRBV2, with 8 bases fitting TRBD2. Unmatched junction bases numbered 2, after V lost 4 bases and J lost 6 bases. Germline assignment: CDR1 SNHLY and CDR2 FYNNEI. This CDR3 contains 13 residues. The CDR3: CASSAGLANEQFF. CDR3 nucleotide sequence: TGTGCCAGCAGTGCCGGACTAGCCAATGAGCAGTTCTTC.

The rearrangement links TRBV7-9 to TRBJ2-1; D may be TRBD2 (7 bases). The germline gives CDR1 SEHNR, CDR2 FQNEAQ (reference sequence). This CDR3 is 12 amino acids long. V was cut by 5 bases and J by 7 bases, with 9 bases left in between. CDR3 in amino acids: CASSGGANEQFF. The CDR3 nucleotides are TGTGCCAGCAGCGGGGGGGCAAATGAGCAGTTCTTC.

This clone was counted only a few times. This chain connects TRBV2 to TRBJ2-5; the match to TRBD1 covers 8 bases. The V and J ends lost 4 bases and 4 bases, in that order; junction bases with no gene match: 14. CDR3 length: 17 residues. The germline gives CDR1 SNHLY, CDR2 FYNNEI. This chain's CDR3 is CASSGGAGGPLRETQYF. CDR3 DNA sequence: TGTGCCAGCAGTGGGGGGGCAGGGGGCCCGCTGCGAGAGACCCAGTACTTC.

V is TRBV6-5 and J is TRBJ2-1, with D tentatively TRBD2 (6 bases). This CDR3 is 15 amino acids long. The V gene lost 3 bases and the J gene lost 7 bases, with 16 bases spanning the gap. Germline V gives CDR1 MNHEY, CDR2 SVGAGI. The CDR3 spells CASSYNSDGGNEQFF. The DNA of the CDR3 is TGTGCCAGCAGTTATAATAGCGACGGAGGGAATGAGCAGTTCTTC.

The sample holds one count of this clone. The chain has TRBV5-1 and TRBJ2-1; 11 nucleotides agree with TRBD2. CDR1 and CDR2 from the germline V gene are SGHRS and YFSETQ. J was trimmed by 0 bases and V by 4 bases; bases with no gene match: 12. The length of the CDR3 is 19 residues. CDR3: CASSATSGSSYFSYNEQFF. Written as DNA, the CDR3 is TGCGCCAGCAGCGCTACTAGCGGGAGCAGTTATTTCTCCTACAATGAGCAGTTCTTC.

The chain has TRBV27 and TRBJ1-4; D might be TRBD1 (5 bases). The germline V gene has CDR1 MNHEY and CDR2 SMNVEV (reference sequence). CDR3 size: 14 residues. With 3 bases removed from V and 6 bases from J, the gap between germline ends came to 11 bases. The CDR3 coding sequence is TGTGCCAGCAGTTTCTATCAGGGTGATGAAAAACTGTTTTTT. Amino acids: CASSFYQGDEKLFF.

This clone was seen just once. The J gene is TRBJ2-3, the V gene TRBV30, with 7 bases matching TRBD2. The CDR3 is 12 amino acids. V lost 1 base and J lost 8; bases outside the gene matches: 3. From germline, CDR1 is GTSNPN and CDR2 SVGIG (reference sequence). The CDR3 sequence: CAWSGLAGTQYF. The DNA of the CDR3 is TGTGCCTGGAGTGGACTAGCTGGTACGCAGTATTTT.

J is TRBJ2-3 and V is TRBV27; 9 nucleotides match TRBD2. The CDR3 is 17 residues long. With 0 bases clipped from V and 2 bases from J, the junction kept 6 bases outside the gene matches. Germline values: CDR1 MNHEY, CDR2 SMNVEV (reference sequence). The CDR3 bases are TGTGCCAGCAGTTTATCGCATAGCGGGGGACTCACAGATACGCAGTATTTT. It is translated as CASSLSHSGGLTDTQYF.